These 9 T cell receptor beta chains share one sample of origin, sequenced in a study of beta chain features in type 1 diabetes. Expressed TCRB transcripts got sequenced, as all isolated RNA was reverse transcribed. Clones were read by immunoSEQ multiplex PCR, and TCRdb kept only the in-frame ones, dropping some. The table lists hundreds of thousands of clones, roughly 15% of them singletons. The sample was naive CD4+ T cells from blood. The receptors were sampled from a woman aged 18 to 35 in good health.

This clone came up a few times. The V call is TRBV7-9, the J call TRBJ2-7; no definite D call. The germline V gene encodes CDR1 SEHNR and CDR2 FQNEAQ (reference sequence). V was trimmed by 4 bases and J by 6 bases, leaving 13 bases between them. This CDR3 spans 13 amino acids. The CDR3 DNA reads as TGTGCCAGCAGCTCCGATAGGGCTCGCGAGCAGTACTTC. Encoded protein: CASSSDRAREQYF.

J is TRBJ2-7 and V is TRBV28; 9 positions agree with TRBD1. The CDR3 extends over 13 amino acids. With 11 bases clipped from V and 2 bases from J, the junction kept 7 bases outside the gene matches. Germline V gives CDR1 MDHEN, CDR2 SYDVKM. For the CDR3, the DNA is TGTGCCTCCCACAGGGGGCAACCCTACGAGCAGTACTTC. As protein: CASHRGQPYEQYF.

J is TRBJ1-1 and V is TRBV7-8; unclear D gene. The CDR3 is made up of 12 amino acids. Trimming took off 3 bases at V and 10 bases at J, with 12 bases between the two ends. Germline CDR1 reads SGHVS; CDR2 reads FQNEAQ. CDR3 amino acids: CASSLDVPPAFF. The DNA for the CDR3 is TGTGCCAGCAGCTTGGATGTGCCCCCAGCTTTCTTT. Drawing the rest from reference TRBV7-8 and TRBJ1-1, the complete variable domain is GAGVSQSPRYKVAKRGQDVALRCDPISGHVSLFWYQQALGQGPEFLTYFQNEAQLDKSGLPSDRFFAERPEGSVSTLKIQRTQQEDSAVYLCASSLDVPPAFFGQGTRLTVV.

The V call is TRBV25-1, the J call TRBJ2-1, with 8 positions matching TRBD2. J was trimmed by 5 bases and V by 4 bases; bases with no gene match: 13. Germline CDR1 reads MGHDK; CDR2 reads SYGVNS. The CDR3 sequence is 17 residues long. CDR3 protein: CASSAPAGGSDNNEQFF. The CDR3, as DNA: TGTGCCAGCAGTGCCCCTGCGGGAGGCTCCGACAACAATGAGCAGTTCTTC.

This clone occurred a few times. DNA of the CDR3: TGTGCCAGCCGAAGATCCGGGACAGGGGGTACCGGGGAGCTGTTTTTT. Protein: CASRRSGTGGTGELFF. The V call is TRBV7-9, the J call TRBJ2-2, with TRBD1 identical over 11 bases. There are 16 residues in the CDR3. Trimming cost V 8 bases and J 5 bases; bases outside gene matches: 10. Germline loops: CDR1 SEHNR, CDR2 FQNEAQ (reference sequence).

This sequence joins TRBV19 and TRBJ1-2; D remains ambiguous. This CDR3 is 13 amino acids long. Germline CDR1 reads LNHDA; CDR2 reads SQIVND (reference sequence). Trimming cost V 4 bases and J 8 bases, with 14 bases left between them. CDR3 bases: TGTGCCAGTAGTACCCCCGGCCCGGCGGGCTACACCTTC. It specifies CASSTPGPAGYTF.

J is TRBJ2-1 and V is TRBV15, with TRBD1 matching over 8 bases. Trimming at V came to 8 bases and at J to 15 bases, leaving 12 bases not matched to a gene. CDR1 LNHNV and CDR2 YYDKDF come from the germline V gene (reference sequence). The CDR3 extends over 12 amino acids. In DNA form, the CDR3 reads TGTGCCACCGGATCTCGGGACAGGATTATGTTCTTC. Its protein product is CATGSRDRIMFF.

The chain employs TRBV6-1 and TRBJ1-5; TRBD1 matches 7 bases. The germline gives CDR1 MNHNS, CDR2 SASEGT. The CDR3 extends over 12 amino acids. Losses at the gene ends were 9 bases for V and 6 bases for J; bases not matched to a gene: 5. The CDR3 DNA is TGTGCCAGTTACAGGGGAGGTCAGCCCCAGCATTTT. Amino acids: CASYRGGQPQHF.

This clone was observed a handful of times. Other DNA variants within this sample encode the same CDR3. CDR3 in amino acids: CASSLRPSTDTQYF. In nucleotides, the CDR3 is TGTGCCAGCAGCTTACGCCCGAGCACAGATACGCAGTATTTT. The chain uses TRBV7-2 and TRBJ2-3; D ambiguous. There are 14 residues in the CDR3. The ends were cut back, 2 bases at V and 0 bases at J, with 6 bases in the middle. Germline V lookup: CDR1 SGHTA, CDR2 FQGNSA.